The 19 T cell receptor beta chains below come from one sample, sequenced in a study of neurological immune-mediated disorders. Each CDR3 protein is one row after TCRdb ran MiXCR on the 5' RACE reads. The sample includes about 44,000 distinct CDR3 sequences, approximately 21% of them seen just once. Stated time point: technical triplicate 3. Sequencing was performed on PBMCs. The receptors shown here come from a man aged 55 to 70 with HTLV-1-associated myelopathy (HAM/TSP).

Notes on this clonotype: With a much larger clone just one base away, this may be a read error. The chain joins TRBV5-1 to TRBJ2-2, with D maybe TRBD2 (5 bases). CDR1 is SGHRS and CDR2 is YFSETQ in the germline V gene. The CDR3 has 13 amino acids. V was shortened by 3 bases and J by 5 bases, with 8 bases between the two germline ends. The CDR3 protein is CASSSPGTGELFF. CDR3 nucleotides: TGCGCCAGCAGCTCCCCGGGAACCGGGGAGCTGTTTTTT.

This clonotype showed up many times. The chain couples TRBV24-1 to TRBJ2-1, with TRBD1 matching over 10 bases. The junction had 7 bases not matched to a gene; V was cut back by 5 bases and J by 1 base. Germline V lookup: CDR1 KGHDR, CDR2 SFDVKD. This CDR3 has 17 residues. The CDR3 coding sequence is TGTGCCACCAGTGGACGGACAGGGGGGAGGTCCTACAATGAGCAGTTCTTC. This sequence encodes CATSGRTGGRSYNEQFF.

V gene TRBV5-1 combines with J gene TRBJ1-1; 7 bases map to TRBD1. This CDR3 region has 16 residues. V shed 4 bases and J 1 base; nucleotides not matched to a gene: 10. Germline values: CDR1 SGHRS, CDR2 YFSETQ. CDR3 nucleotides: TGCGCCAGCAGCCTGCGGGGGGACAGACAGAACACTGAAGCTTTCTTT. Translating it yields CASSLRGDRQNTEAFF.

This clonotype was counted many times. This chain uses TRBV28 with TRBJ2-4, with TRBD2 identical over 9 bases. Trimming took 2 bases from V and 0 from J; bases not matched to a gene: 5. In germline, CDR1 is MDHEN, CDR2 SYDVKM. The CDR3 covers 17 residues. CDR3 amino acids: CASSLAGGGLAKNIQYF. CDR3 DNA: TGTGCCAGCAGTTTAGCGGGAGGGGGATTAGCCAAAAACATTCAGTACTTC.

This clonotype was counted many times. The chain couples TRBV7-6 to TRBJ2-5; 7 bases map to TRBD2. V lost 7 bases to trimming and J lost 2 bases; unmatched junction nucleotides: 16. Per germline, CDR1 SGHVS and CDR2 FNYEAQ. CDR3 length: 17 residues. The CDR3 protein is CASTAFGTGGGQETQYF. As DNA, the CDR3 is TGTGCCAGCACCGCCTTTGGGACCGGCGGGGGACAAGAGACCCAGTACTTC.

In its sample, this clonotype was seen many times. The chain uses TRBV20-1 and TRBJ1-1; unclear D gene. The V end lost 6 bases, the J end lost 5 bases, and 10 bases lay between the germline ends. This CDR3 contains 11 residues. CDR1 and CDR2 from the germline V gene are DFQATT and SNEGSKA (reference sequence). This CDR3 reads CSARGRTEAFF. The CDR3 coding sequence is TGCAGTGCCCGAGGGAGGACTGAAGCTTTCTTT.

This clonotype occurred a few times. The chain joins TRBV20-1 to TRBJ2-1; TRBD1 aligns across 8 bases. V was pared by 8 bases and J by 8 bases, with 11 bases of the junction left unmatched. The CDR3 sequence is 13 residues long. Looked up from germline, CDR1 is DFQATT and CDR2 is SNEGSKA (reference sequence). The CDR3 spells CSTTGGPDYEQFF. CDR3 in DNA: TGCAGTACCACAGGGGGACCCGACTATGAGCAGTTCTTC.

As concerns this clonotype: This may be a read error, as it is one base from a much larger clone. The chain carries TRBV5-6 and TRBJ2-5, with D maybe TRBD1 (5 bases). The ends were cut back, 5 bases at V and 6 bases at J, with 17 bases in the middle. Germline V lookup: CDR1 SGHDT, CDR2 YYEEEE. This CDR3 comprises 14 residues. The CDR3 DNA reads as TGTGCCAGCAGTTTTGACATGGGGCGGCAGACCCAGTACTTC. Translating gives CASSFDMGRQTQYF.

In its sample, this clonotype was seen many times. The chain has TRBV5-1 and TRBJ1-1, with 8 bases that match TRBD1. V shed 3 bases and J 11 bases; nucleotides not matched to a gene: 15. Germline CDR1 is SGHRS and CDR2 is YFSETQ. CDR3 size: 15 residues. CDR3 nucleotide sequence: TGCGCCAGCAGCTCAGGACAGGGCCAAGGTAGGGTCGCTTTCTTT. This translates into CASSSGQGQGRVAFF.

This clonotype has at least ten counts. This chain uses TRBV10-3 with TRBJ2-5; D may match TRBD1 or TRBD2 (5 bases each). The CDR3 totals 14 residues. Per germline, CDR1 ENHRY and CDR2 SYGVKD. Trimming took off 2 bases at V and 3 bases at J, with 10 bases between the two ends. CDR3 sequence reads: CAISEPGPKETQYF. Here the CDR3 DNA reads TGTGCCATCAGTGAGCCGGGACCCAAAGAGACCCAGTACTTC.

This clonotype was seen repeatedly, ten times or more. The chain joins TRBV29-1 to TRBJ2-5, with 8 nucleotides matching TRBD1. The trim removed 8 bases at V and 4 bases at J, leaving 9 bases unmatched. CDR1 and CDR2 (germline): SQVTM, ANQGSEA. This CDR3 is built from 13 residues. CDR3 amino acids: CSIQGAFGETQYF. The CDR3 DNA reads TGCAGCATCCAGGGGGCTTTTGGAGAGACCCAGTACTTC.

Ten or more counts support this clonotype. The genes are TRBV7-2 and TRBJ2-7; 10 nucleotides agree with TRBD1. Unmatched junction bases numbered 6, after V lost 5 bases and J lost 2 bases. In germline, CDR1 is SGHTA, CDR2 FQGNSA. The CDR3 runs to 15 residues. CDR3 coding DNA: TGTGCCAGCAGCGGGGGACAGGGGCAGACCTACGAGCAGTACTTC. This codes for CASSGGQGQTYEQYF.

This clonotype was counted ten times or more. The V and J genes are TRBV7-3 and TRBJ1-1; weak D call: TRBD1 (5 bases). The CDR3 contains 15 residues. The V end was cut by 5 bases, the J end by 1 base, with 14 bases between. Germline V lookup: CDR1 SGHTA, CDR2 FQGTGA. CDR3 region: CASSLSGGGNTEAFF. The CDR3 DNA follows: TGTGCCAGCAGCCTTTCTGGGGGGGGGAACACTGAAGCTTTCTTT.

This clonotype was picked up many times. The CDR3 protein is CASSPLAGVGDEQFF. CDR3 nucleotide sequence: TGTGCCAGCAGCCCGTTAGCGGGAGTAGGAGATGAGCAGTTCTTC. The chain links TRBV5-5 to TRBJ2-1; TRBD2 matches 9 bases. Germline CDR1 SGHKS, CDR2 YYEKEE (reference sequence). There are 15 residues in the CDR3. With 4 bases clipped from V and 8 bases from J, the junction kept 10 bases outside the gene matches.

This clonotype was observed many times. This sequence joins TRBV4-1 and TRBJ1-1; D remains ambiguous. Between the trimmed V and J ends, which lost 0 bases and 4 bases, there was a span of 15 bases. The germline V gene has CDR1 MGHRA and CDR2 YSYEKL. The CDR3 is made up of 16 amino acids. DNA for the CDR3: TGCGCCAGCAGCCAAGAGCTGTCTAGGGAGTTCACTGAAGCTTTCTTT. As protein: CASSQELSREFTEAFF.

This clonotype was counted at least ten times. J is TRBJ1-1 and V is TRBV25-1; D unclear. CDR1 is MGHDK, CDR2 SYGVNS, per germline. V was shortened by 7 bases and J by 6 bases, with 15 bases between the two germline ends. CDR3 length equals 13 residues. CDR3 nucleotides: TGTGCCAGCAAGGGAGTTGGGAGTGCTGAAGCTTTCTTT. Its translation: CASKGVGSAEAFF.

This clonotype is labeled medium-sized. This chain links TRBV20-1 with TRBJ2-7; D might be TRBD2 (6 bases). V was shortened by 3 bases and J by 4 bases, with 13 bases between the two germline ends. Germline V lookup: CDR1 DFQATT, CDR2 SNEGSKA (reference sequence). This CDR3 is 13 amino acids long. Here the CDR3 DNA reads TGCAGTGCTAGCGGGAGTTATTTGTACGAGCAGTACTTC. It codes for CSASGSYLYEQYF.

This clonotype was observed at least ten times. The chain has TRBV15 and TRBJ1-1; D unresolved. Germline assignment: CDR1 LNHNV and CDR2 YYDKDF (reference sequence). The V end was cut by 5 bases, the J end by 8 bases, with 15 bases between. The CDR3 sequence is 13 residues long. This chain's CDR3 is CATSFTPGLEAFF. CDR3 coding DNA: TGTGCCACCAGCTTTACCCCGGGCCTCGAAGCTTTCTTT.

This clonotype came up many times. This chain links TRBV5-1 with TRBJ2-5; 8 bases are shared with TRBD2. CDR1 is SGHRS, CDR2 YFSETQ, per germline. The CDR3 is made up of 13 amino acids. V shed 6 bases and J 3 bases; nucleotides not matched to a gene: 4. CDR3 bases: TGCGCCAGCAATAGCGGGATGGAAGAGACCCAGTACTTC. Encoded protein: CASNSGMEETQYF.